The 30 T cell receptor beta chains below come from one sample, sequenced in a study of blood T cell repertoires in COVID-19. The protocol was immunoSEQ multiplex PCR, while the TCRdb copy is restricted to in-frame clones and leaves out a portion. The sample lists 200,000 to 300,000 clones; around nine tenths were seen once. What was sequenced was PBMCs or T cells enriched from blood (not recorded which). The receptors shown here come from a woman in her thirties who had recovered from COVID-19.

The rearrangement joins TRBV28 to TRBJ1-2; 10 bases match TRBD1. The V gene's germline CDR1 is MDHEN and CDR2 SYDVKM. This CDR3 comprises 15 residues. J lost 8 bases, V lost 5 bases, and 11 bases had no gene match. CDR3 nucleotides: TGTGCCAGCAGTGCCCCGGGACAGGGGAAGGAGGGCTACACCTTC. It encodes CASSAPGQGKEGYTF.

J is TRBJ2-3 and V is TRBV28, with D tentatively TRBD2 (5 bases). V lost 3 bases, J lost 1 base, and 20 bases lay in between. CDR1 and CDR2 (germline): MDHEN, SYDVKM. The CDR3 length is 18 residues. CDR3 in DNA: TGTGCCAGCAGTTTCCGCCCTCTCTTGGCGGAGGGCACAGATACGCAGTATTTT. Translated: CASSFRPLLAEGTDTQYF.

The chain combines TRBV27 with TRBJ2-5; possibly TRBD2 for D (5 bases). Trimming took off 5 bases at V and 3 bases at J, with 13 bases between the two ends. The CDR3 length is 14 residues. The germline gives CDR1 MNHEY, CDR2 SMNVEV (reference sequence). The CDR3 here is CASSRASPKETQYF. The CDR3 nucleotides are TGTGCCAGCAGTCGGGCTAGCCCGAAAGAGACCCAGTACTTC.

V is TRBV18 and J is TRBJ2-3, with TRBD2 matching 8 bases. CDR3 length: 17 residues. V was pared by 3 bases and J by 0 bases, with 8 bases of the junction left unmatched. Germline CDR1 and CDR2: KGHSH and LQKENI. CDR3 coding DNA: TGTGCCAGCTCACCCCCCCCTAGCGGGTATAGCACAGATACGCAGTATTTT. This translates into CASSPPPSGYSTDTQYF.

A few counts support this clone. V gene TRBV4-3 combines with J gene TRBJ2-7, with 8 bases lining up with TRBD1. Germline CDR1 LGHNA, CDR2 YSLEER. The CDR3 is 15 residues long. J was trimmed by 0 bases and V by 1 base; bases with no gene match: 2. CDR3 nucleotides: TGCGCCAGCAGCCAAGGACAGGGGAGCTCCTACGAGCAGTACTTC. It yields the protein CASSQGQGSSYEQYF.

The chain joins TRBV28 to TRBJ1-2, with 8 bases identical to TRBD1. V trimming: 3 bases; J trimming: 5 bases; junction bases outside the gene matches: 17. The CDR3 totals 18 residues. Germline V lookup: CDR1 MDHEN, CDR2 SYDVKM. The CDR3 DNA sequence: TGTGCCAGCAGTTTCCCCCCCTCGGGGACAGGAGACCTTTATGGCTACACCTTC. Translation: CASSFPPSGTGDLYGYTF.

This clone has just a few counts. The chain couples TRBV7-8 to TRBJ2-7; 10 bases align to TRBD2. Germline lookup yields CDR1 SGHVS and CDR2 FQNEAQ. The CDR3 is made up of 16 amino acids. Trimming cost V 5 bases and J 2 bases; bases outside gene matches: 9. The CDR3 reads CASSTRSGRVAYEQYF. For the CDR3, the DNA is TGTGCCAGCAGCACGCGAAGCGGGAGGGTAGCCTACGAGCAGTACTTC.

This clone was seen more than once but under ten times. The rearrangement joins TRBV18 to TRBJ2-2, with 7 bases identical to TRBD1. With V trimmed by 6 bases and J by 6 bases, 10 bases remained unmatched. There are 15 residues in the CDR3. Germline V lookup: CDR1 KGHSH, CDR2 LQKENI. CDR3 loop: CASSRGQARAGELFF. For the CDR3, the DNA is TGTGCCAGCTCTCGAGGACAGGCGAGGGCCGGGGAGCTGTTTTTT.

The CDR3, as DNA: TGTGCCAGCAGTTTTTCTACAGGGGGGGCAGATACGCAGTATTTT. It encodes CASSFSTGGADTQYF. The rearrangement links TRBV28 to TRBJ2-3; TRBD1 is a possible D gene (8 bases). Trimming stripped 3 bases from V and 4 bases from J, with 14 bases between. Germline V gene sequence: CDR1 MDHEN, CDR2 SYDVKM. This CDR3 has 15 residues.

The rearrangement links TRBV5-1 to TRBJ2-3; TRBD2 might be the D (6 bases). The V gene lost 2 bases and the J gene lost 1 base, with 14 bases spanning the gap. Germline V lookup: CDR1 SGHRS, CDR2 YFSETQ. This CDR3 is built from 16 residues. Here the CDR3 reads CASSFLGGSGTDTQYF. As DNA, the CDR3 is TGCGCCAGCAGCTTCCTGGGGGGAAGTGGCACAGATACGCAGTATTTT.

The rearrangement joins TRBV9 to TRBJ2-1, with 9 bases identical to TRBD2. The CDR3 runs 15 residues. The V gene's germline CDR1 is SGDLS and CDR2 YYNGEE. V lost 3 bases, J lost 6 bases, and 7 bases stayed unmatched. This CDR3 reads CASSGSGTSSNEQFF. As DNA, the CDR3 is TGTGCCAGCAGCGGATCCGGGACTAGCAGCAATGAGCAGTTCTTC.

This chain uses TRBV28 with TRBJ2-7; D gene ambiguous. V lost 5 bases and J 3 bases, leaving 8 bases between the germline ends. The germline V gene encodes CDR1 MDHEN and CDR2 SYDVKM. CDR3 length equals 12 residues. This chain's CDR3 is CASSLQFYEQYF. CDR3 DNA sequence: TGTGCCAGCAGTCTACAGTTCTACGAGCAGTACTTC.

The chain recombines TRBV6-2 or TRBV6-3 with TRBJ2-4; no clear D gene. The CDR3 has 15 amino acids. Trimming removed 0 bases at V and 8 bases at J, with 14 bases between. Germline-derived CDR1 and CDR2 are MNHEY and SVGEGT. CDR3 nucleotide sequence: TGTGCCAGCAGTTACTCGAGAAGAATCAATGACATTCAGTACTTC. Amino acid sequence: CASSYSRRINDIQYF.

This clone appeared once. The rearrangement links TRBV6-5 to TRBJ2-5; 9 bases align to TRBD1. V shed 5 bases and J 3 bases; nucleotides not matched to a gene: 7. CDR1 is MNHEY and CDR2 is SVGAGI in the germline V gene. The CDR3 length is 15 residues. This CDR3 is CASSPPGQGKETQYF. In nucleotides, the CDR3 is TGTGCCAGCAGTCCGCCGGGACAGGGTAAAGAGACCCAGTACTTC.

The rearrangement uses TRBV28 and TRBJ2-7; 13 bases fit TRBD2. V trimming: 10 bases; J trimming: 2 bases; junction bases outside the gene matches: 5. The length of the CDR3 is 14 residues. Germline assignment: CDR1 MDHEN and CDR2 SYDVKM. The CDR3 region is CATELAGGPYEQYF. Written as DNA, the CDR3 is TGTGCCACCGAACTAGCGGGAGGGCCCTACGAGCAGTACTTC. Using reference TRBV28 and TRBJ2-7 for the parts outside the CDR3, the full variable domain is DVKVTQSSRYLVKRTGEKVFLECVQDMDHENMFWYRQDPGLGLRLIYFSYDVKMKEKGDIPEGYSVSREKKERFSLILESASTNQTSMYLCATELAGGPYEQYFGPGTRLTVT.

The V gene is TRBV9, the J gene TRBJ2-1; 7 nucleotides agree with TRBD1. The junction had 4 bases not matched to a gene; V was cut back by 1 base and J by 6 bases. The CDR3 totals 14 residues. CDR1 is SGDLS, CDR2 YYNGEE, per germline. The CDR3 here is CASSVSTGFNEQFF. CDR3 coding DNA: TGTGCCAGCAGCGTATCGACAGGGTTCAATGAGCAGTTCTTC.

The chain uses TRBV18 and TRBJ1-1; 9 nucleotides match TRBD1. V dropped 5 bases and J dropped 1; count of bases not matched to a gene: 5. The germline gives CDR1 KGHSH, CDR2 LQKENI. The CDR3 spans 15 residues. CDR3 bases: TGTGCCAGCTCATCTCGGACAGGGGAGAACACTGAAGCTTTCTTT. This encodes CASSSRTGENTEAFF.

This sequence joins TRBV28 and TRBJ2-7; 8 positions agree with TRBD2. CDR3 length: 13 residues. CDR1 and CDR2 (germline): MDHEN, SYDVKM. J lost 0 bases, V lost 8 bases, and 3 bases had no gene match. This chain's CDR3 is CASGSGSSYEQYF. CDR3 coding DNA: TGTGCCAGCGGCAGCGGGAGCTCCTACGAGCAGTACTTC.

CDR3 nucleotide sequence: TGCGCCAGCCGCAACGAGGGGGGGGATACGCAGTATTTT. Its translation: CASRNEGGDTQYF. This chain joins TRBV4-1 and TRBJ2-3; a weak D match, TRBD2 (7 bases). The V gene lost 8 bases and the J gene lost 6 bases, with 15 bases spanning the gap. Per germline, CDR1 MGHRA and CDR2 YSYEKL. The CDR3 length is 13 residues.

J is TRBJ1-4 and V is TRBV30; 7 nucleotides align to TRBD1. From germline, CDR1 is GTSNPN and CDR2 SVGIG (reference sequence). The CDR3 spans 17 residues. The J segment lost 3 bases and the V segment lost 1 base, leaving 11 bases of the junction unmatched. The CDR3 here is CAWSDGASQGANEKLFF. The CDR3 DNA sequence: TGTGCCTGGAGTGATGGGGCTAGCCAGGGGGCTAATGAAAAACTGTTTTTT.

This chain joins TRBV27 and TRBJ1-6; TRBD1 agrees at 7 bases. CDR1 and CDR2 from the germline V gene are MNHEY and SMNVEV (reference sequence). Germline trimming cut 8 bases from V and 5 bases from J; bases unmatched to any gene: 15. This CDR3 comprises 17 residues. The DNA for the CDR3 is TGTGCCAGCCGGACGGACAGGTCTGGGTTGAATAATTCACCCCTCCACTTT. Protein: CASRTDRSGLNNSPLHF.

The chain employs TRBV4-1 and TRBJ2-7; 8 bases match TRBD2. V lost 1 base and J lost 2; bases outside the gene matches: 7. The germline V gene has CDR1 MGHRA and CDR2 YSYEKL. This CDR3 contains 16 residues. The CDR3 sequence: CASSQAPLAEAYEQYF. CDR3 in DNA: TGCGCCAGCAGCCAAGCTCCACTAGCGGAGGCCTACGAGCAGTACTTC.

CDR3 sequence (DNA): TGTGCCAGTAGTAACGGGGGGGGGACAGATACGCAGTATTTT. This gives the protein CASSNGGGTDTQYF. This chain uses TRBV19 with TRBJ2-3; 8 bases align to TRBD2. Germline trimming cut 4 bases from V and 3 bases from J; bases unmatched to any gene: 3. The CDR3 length is 14 residues. Germline values: CDR1 LNHDA, CDR2 SQIVND (reference sequence).

This chain joins TRBV28 and TRBJ1-1; 9 positions agree with TRBD1. After removal of 6 bases from V and 12 bases from J, the junction contained 11 bases not matched to a gene. Germline V lookup: CDR1 MDHEN, CDR2 SYDVKM. This CDR3 contains 13 residues. Written as DNA, the CDR3 is TGTGCCAGCAGATTAACCGGGACAGGGACAACTTTCTTT. It codes for CASRLTGTGTTFF. Full variable domain (rest looked up from reference TRBV28 and TRBJ1-1): DVKVTQSSRYLVKRTGEKVFLECVQDMDHENMFWYRQDPGLGLRLIYFSYDVKMKEKGDIPEGYSVSREKKERFSLILESASTNQTSMYLCASRLTGTGTTFFGQGTRLTVV.

This clone appeared a single time. This chain uses TRBV3-1 (or the pseudogene TRBV3-2) with TRBJ1-4, with no clear D. Per germline, CDR1 LGHDT and CDR2 YNNKEL (reference sequence). The V and J ends lost 1 base and 2 bases respectively, with 14 bases between them. This CDR3 contains 17 residues. The CDR3 reads CASSQVSRGQTNEKLFF. The CDR3 DNA sequence: TGTGCCAGCAGCCAAGTTTCCCGGGGTCAGACTAATGAAAAACTGTTTTTT.

The rearrangement joins TRBV28 to TRBJ1-2; D not resolved. The CDR3 is made up of 12 amino acids. Germline V gives CDR1 MDHEN, CDR2 SYDVKM. V lost 6 bases to trimming and J lost 5 bases, with 10 bases between them. CDR3 sequence reads: CASSRTDYGYTF. For the CDR3, the DNA is TGTGCCAGCAGCCGGACTGATTATGGCTACACCTTC.

A single count supports this clone. The rearrangement links TRBV24-1 to TRBJ2-7; possibly TRBD2 for D (5 bases). CDR1 is KGHDR and CDR2 is SFDVKD in the germline V gene. The germline V and J ends were trimmed by 4 bases and 9 bases, with 15 bases remaining between them. The CDR3 runs 13 residues. This CDR3 reads CATSDPASGGQYF. The CDR3 DNA is TGTGCCACCAGTGACCCAGCTTCAGGAGGGCAGTACTTC.

The chain is built from TRBV28 and TRBJ2-7; possible D gene TRBD2, 6 bases. Per germline, CDR1 MDHEN and CDR2 SYDVKM. Trimming took off 1 base at V and 3 bases at J, with 10 bases between the two ends. This CDR3 spans 14 amino acids. The CDR3 DNA sequence: TGTGCCAGCAGTTTATCCGGGAGACTCTACGAGCAGTACTTC. As protein: CASSLSGRLYEQYF.

The rearrangement links TRBV9 to TRBJ1-1; D uncertain. CDR3 length equals 15 residues. Trimming took off 5 bases at V and 1 base at J, with 15 bases between the two ends. Germline V lookup: CDR1 SGDLS, CDR2 YYNGEE. The CDR3 DNA reads as TGTGCCAGCAGTGGCCCGTGGCAGTCGAACACTGAAGCTTTCTTT. It codes for CASSGPWQSNTEAFF.

The chain links TRBV12-3 or TRBV12-4 to TRBJ2-1; D possibly corresponds to TRBD2 (5 bases). The CDR3 is made up of 12 amino acids. Trimming shortened V by 6 bases and J by 10 bases, and 13 bases separated the two germline ends. The CDR3 DNA is TGTGCCAGCAGCCGGGGTCAGCTCGAGCAGTTCTTC. Translated, it gives CASSRGQLEQFF.